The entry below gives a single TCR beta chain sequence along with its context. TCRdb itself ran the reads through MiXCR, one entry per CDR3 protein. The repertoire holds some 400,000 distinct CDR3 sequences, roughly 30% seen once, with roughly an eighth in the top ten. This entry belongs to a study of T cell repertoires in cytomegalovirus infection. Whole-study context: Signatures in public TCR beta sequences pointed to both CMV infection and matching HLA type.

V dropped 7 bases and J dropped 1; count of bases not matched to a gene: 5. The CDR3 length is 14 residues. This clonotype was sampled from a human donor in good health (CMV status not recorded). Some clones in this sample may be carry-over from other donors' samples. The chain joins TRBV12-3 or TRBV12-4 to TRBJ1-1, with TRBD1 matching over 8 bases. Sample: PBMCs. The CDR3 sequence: CASTRQGWNTEAFF. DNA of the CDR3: TGTGCCAGCACCCGACAGGGGTGGAACACTGAAGCTTTCTTT.